This note documents a single T cell receptor (beta chain) sequence. The antigen remains undetermined. J gave up 5 bases and V 6 bases, and 4 bases lay outside the gene matches. In germline, CDR1 is SGHNT, CDR2 YYREEE (reference sequence). The CDR3 totals 14 residues. This sample is drawn from a study of T-cell reconstitution after alpha-beta-depleted transplantation in children. Study-level results: There were some patients whose high TCRbeta diversity at day 60 came from surviving recipient T cells and thymic progenitors.

Unique molecular identifiers tagged the TCRbeta library. MiXCR, applied by TCRdb to the PCR reads, yields one record per CDR3 protein. The data show 55,000 to 85,000 distinct CDR3 sequences, roughly 11% seen once. The V call is TRBV5-4, the J call TRBJ2-3; 12 nucleotides line up with TRBD2. The clonotype originates from a boy younger than 18 with acute myeloid leukemia, due to receive a stem cell transplant. The material sequenced was PBMCs, taken before TCRalphabeta/CD19-depleted stem cell transplant. The CDR3 region has the DNA TGTGCCAGCAACCCGGGACTAGCGGGAGATACGCAGTATTTT. Protein: CASNPGLAGDTQYF.